This entry features one T cell receptor (beta chain) sequence. Its antigen is undetermined. This record belongs to a study of response to subunit inactivated influenza vaccine. Study-level points and caveats: Few additional T cells are recruited per seasonal influenza vaccination, authors suggested.

TCRdb reprocessed the RT-PCR reads with MiXCR, giving one entry per CDR3 protein. The data contain 700,000 to 900,000 distinct CDR3 sequences, roughly 20% of them singletons. The clonotype was recovered from a man in his fifties or sixties who received an inactivated influenza vaccine. This material consisted of PBMCs from blood, taken around 5 days after vaccination.

The CDR3 sequence: CASSYSKGNNYGYTF. CDR3 in DNA: TGTGCCAGCAGTTACTCGAAGGGGAATAACTATGGCTACACCTTC. J is TRBJ1-2 and V is TRBV6-5, with D maybe TRBD1 (5 bases). Deletions cut 0 bases from V and 1 base from J, with 9 bases between. CDR3 size: 15 residues. Germline CDR1 reads MNHEY; CDR2 reads SVGAGI.